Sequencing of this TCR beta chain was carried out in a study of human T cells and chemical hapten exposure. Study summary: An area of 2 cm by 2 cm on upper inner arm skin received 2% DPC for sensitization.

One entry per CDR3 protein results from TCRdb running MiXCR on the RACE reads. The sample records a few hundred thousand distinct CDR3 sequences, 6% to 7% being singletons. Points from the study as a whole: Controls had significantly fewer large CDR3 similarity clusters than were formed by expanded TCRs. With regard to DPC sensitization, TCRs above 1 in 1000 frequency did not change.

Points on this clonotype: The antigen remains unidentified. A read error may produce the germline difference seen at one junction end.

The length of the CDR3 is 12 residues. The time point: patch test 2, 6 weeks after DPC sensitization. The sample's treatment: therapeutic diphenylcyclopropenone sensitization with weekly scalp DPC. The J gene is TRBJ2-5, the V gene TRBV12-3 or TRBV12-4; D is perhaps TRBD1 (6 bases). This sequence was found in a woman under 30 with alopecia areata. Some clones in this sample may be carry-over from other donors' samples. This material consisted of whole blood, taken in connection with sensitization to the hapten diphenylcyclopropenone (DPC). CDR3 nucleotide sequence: TGTGCCAGCAGTTTAACGCAGGGGCCGACCTTCTTC. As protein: CASSLTQGPTFF.